The present TCR beta chain was sequenced within a study of human T cells and chemical hapten exposure. The overall study: In the approximately 24-week study, patients were dosed weekly with diphenylcyclopropenone on the scalp throughout. Study-wide results and limits: Expanded TCRs made up significantly more big CDR3 similarity clusters than controls did.

This clonotype was observed a handful of times. Its specificity is unknown. The CDR3 runs 13 residues. CDR1 MNHEY and CDR2 SVGEGT come from the germline V gene. Trimming took off 5 bases at V and 9 bases at J, with 14 bases between the two ends. Per the study methods: There were a median of around 97,000 TCRs per sample, with a range from roughly 20,000 to 700,000. TCRdb independently ran MiXCR on the RACE reads; one entry per CDR3 protein. TCRdb assigned the V and J calls; the authors' analysis was not used. The sample lists about 69,000 distinct CDR3 sequences, under 13% occurring once. The time point denotes: patch test 2, 6 weeks after DPC sensitization. Described treatment: therapeutic diphenylcyclopropenone sensitization with weekly scalp DPC.

The clonotype was recovered from a woman aged 45-65 years with alopecia areata. Some clones in this sample may be carry-over from other donors' samples. V gene TRBV6-2 or TRBV6-3 combines with J gene TRBJ2-1; the D gene is possibly TRBD1 (6 bases). Sequenced material: whole blood, taken in connection with sensitization to the hapten diphenylcyclopropenone (DPC). DNA of the CDR3: TGTGCCAGCAGTATTCTAGCCAGGGGTGAGCAGTTCTTC. Its protein product is CASSILARGEQFF.